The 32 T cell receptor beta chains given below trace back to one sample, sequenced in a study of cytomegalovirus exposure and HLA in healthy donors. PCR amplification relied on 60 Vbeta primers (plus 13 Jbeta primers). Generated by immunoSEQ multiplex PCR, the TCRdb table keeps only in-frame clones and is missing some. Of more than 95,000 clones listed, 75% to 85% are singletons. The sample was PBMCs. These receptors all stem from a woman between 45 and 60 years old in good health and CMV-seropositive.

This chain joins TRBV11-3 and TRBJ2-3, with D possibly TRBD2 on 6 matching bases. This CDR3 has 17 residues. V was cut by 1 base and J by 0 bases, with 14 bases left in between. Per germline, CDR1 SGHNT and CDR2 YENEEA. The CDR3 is CASSLGRGASSTDTQYF. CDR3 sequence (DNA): TGTGCCAGCAGCTTAGGTCGCGGGGCTTCTAGCACAGATACGCAGTATTTT.

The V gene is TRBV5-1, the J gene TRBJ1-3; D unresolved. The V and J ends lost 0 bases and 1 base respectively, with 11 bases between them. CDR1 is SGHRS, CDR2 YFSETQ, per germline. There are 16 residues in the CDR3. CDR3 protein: CASSLGPHVSGNTIYF. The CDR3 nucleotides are TGCGCCAGCAGCTTGGGGCCACATGTTTCTGGAAACACCATATATTTT.

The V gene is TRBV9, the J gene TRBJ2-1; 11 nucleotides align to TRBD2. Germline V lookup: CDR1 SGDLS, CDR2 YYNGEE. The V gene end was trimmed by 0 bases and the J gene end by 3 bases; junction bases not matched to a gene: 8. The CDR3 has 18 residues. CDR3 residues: CASSVVTSGGLLYNEQFF. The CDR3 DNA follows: TGTGCCAGCAGCGTAGTCACTAGCGGGGGACTACTCTACAATGAGCAGTTCTTC.

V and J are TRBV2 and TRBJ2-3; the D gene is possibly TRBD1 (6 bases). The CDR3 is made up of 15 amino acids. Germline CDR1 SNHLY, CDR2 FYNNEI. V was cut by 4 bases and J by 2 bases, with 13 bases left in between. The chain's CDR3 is CASSVGGYFTDTQYF. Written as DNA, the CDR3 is TGTGCCAGCAGTGTAGGGGGTTACTTCACAGATACGCAGTATTTT.

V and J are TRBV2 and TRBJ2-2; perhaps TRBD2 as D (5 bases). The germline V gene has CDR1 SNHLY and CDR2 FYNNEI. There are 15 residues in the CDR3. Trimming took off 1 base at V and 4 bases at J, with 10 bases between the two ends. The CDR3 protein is CASSEVAGSTGELFF. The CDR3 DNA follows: TGTGCCAGCAGTGAAGTGGCGGGCAGCACCGGGGAGCTGTTTTTT.

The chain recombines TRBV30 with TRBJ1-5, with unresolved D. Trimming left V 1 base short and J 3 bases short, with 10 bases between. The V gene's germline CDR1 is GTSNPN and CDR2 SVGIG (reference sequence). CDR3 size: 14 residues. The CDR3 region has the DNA TGTGCCTGGAGTGCCGGTTTCCCCAATCAGCCCCAGCATTTT. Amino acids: CAWSAGFPNQPQHF.

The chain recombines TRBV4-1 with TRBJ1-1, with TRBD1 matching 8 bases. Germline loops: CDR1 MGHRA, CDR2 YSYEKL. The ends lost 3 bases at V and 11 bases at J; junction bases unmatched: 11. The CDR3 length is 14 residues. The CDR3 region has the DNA TGCGCCAGCAGCCAGCCGGGACAGGCAGTGAACGCTTTCTTT. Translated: CASSQPGQAVNAFF.

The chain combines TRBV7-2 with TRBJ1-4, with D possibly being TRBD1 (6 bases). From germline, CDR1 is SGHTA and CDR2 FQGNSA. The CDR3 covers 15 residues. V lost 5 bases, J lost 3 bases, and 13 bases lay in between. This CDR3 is CASSHSDSSNEKLFF. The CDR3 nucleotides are TGTGCCAGCAGCCATTCGGACAGTTCTAATGAAAAACTGTTTTTT.

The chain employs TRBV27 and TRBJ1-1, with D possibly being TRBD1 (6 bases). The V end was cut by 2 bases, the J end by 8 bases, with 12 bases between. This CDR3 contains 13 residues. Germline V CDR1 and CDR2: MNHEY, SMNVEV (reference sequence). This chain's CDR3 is CASSLGKRGEAFF. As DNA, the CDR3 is TGTGCCAGCAGTTTAGGAAAAAGGGGGGAAGCTTTCTTT.

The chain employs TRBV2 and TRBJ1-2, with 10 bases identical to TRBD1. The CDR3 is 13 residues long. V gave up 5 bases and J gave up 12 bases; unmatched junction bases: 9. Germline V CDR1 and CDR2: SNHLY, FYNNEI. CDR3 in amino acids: CASSPRDRGRDTF. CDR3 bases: TGTGCCAGCAGTCCCCGGGACAGGGGCCGGGACACCTTC.

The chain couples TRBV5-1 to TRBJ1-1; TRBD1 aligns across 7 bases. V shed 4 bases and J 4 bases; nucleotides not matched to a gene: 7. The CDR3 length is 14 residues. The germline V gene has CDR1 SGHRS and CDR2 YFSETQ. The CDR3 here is CASSRDRASTEAFF. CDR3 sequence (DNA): TGCGCCAGCAGCCGAGACAGGGCAAGCACTGAAGCTTTCTTT.

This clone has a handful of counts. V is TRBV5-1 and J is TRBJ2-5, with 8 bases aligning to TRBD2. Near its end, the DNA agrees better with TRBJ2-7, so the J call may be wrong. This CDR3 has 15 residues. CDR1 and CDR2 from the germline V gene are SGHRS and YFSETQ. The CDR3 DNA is TGCGCCAGCAGCTTAAGTGGCGGGGGGTCCTACGAGCAGTACTTC. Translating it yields CASSLSGGGSYEQYF.

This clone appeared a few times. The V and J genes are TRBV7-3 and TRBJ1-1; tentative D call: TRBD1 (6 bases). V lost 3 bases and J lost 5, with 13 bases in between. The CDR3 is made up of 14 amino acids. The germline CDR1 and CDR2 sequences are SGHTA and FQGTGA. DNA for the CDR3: TGTGCCAGCAGCTTTTGGGGAAGGGGGACTGAAGCTTTCTTT. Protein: CASSFWGRGTEAFF.

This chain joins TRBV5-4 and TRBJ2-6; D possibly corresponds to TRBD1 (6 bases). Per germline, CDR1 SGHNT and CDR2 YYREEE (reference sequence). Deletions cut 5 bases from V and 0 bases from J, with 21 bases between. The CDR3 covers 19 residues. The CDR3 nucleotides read TGTGCCAGCAGGGGCCGGGACATTAGTACAAGCTCTGGGGCCAACGTCCTGACTTTC. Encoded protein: CASRGRDISTSSGANVLTF.

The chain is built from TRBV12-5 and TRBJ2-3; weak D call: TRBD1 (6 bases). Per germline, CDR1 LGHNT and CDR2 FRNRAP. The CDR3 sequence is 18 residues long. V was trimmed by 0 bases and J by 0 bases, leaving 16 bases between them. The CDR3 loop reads CASGLVRDGDISTDTQYF. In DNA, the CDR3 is TGTGCTAGTGGTTTGGTTCGGGACGGGGACATTAGCACAGATACGCAGTATTTT.

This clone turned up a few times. The CDR3 nucleotides read TGCGCCAGCAGCCAAGAAGCGGAGGAAACCTACGAGCAGTACTTC. This codes for CASSQEAEETYEQYF. V and J are TRBV4-1 and TRBJ2-7; D might be TRBD2 (5 bases). CDR3 length: 15 amino acids. CDR1 and CDR2 from the germline V gene are MGHRA and YSYEKL. V was cut by 0 bases and J by 2 bases, with 11 bases left in between.

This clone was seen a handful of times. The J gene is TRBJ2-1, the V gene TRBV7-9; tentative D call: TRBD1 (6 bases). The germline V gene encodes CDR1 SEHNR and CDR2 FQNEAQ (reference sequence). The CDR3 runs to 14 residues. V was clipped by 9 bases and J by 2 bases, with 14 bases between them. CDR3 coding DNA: TGTGCCAGTGGAAGGGACACCACCTACAATGAGCAGTTCTTC. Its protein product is CASGRDTTYNEQFF.

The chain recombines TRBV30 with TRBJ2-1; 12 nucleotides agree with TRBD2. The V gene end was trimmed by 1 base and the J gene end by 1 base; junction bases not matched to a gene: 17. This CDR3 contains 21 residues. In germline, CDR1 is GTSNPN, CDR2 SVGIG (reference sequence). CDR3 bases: TGTGCCTGGAGTGCCCTCAGGACTAGCGGGGCCACCTTAAGGTCCTACAATGAGCAGTTCTTC. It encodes CAWSALRTSGATLRSYNEQFF.

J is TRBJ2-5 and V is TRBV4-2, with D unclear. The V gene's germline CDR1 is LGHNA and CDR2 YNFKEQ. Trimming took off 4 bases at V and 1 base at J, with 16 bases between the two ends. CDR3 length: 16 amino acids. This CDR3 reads CASSPLQVGLQETQYF. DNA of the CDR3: TGTGCCAGCAGCCCTCTTCAGGTGGGCCTCCAAGAGACCCAGTACTTC.

DNA of the CDR3: TGTGCAGAAGACCGGGACACCTCCTACGAGCAGTACTTC. It is translated as CAEDRDTSYEQYF. The V call is TRBV21-1, the J call TRBJ2-7; the table's D call of TRBD1 was not tested on the DNA. TRBV21-1 is tagged as a pseudogene. The length of the CDR3 is 13 residues.

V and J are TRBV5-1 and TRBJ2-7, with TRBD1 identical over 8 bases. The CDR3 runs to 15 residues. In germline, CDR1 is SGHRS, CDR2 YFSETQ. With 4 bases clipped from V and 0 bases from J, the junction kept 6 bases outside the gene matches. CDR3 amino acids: CASSRDRSSSYEQYF. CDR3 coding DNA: TGCGCCAGCAGCAGGGACAGGTCGAGCTCCTACGAGCAGTACTTC.

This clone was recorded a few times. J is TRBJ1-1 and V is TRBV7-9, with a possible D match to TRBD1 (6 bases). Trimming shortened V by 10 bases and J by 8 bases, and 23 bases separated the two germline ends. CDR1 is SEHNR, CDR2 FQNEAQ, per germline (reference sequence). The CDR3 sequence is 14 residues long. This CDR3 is CATQPLGRGPEAFF. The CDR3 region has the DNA TGTGCCACCCAACCCTTAGGCAGGGGCCCAGAAGCTTTCTTT.

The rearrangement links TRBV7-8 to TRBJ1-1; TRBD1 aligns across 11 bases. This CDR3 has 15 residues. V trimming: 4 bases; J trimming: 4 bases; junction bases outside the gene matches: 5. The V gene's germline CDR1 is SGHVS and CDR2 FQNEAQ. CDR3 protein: CASSSGQGAVTEAFF. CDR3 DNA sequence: TGTGCCAGCAGCTCAGGACAGGGGGCGGTCACTGAAGCTTTCTTT.

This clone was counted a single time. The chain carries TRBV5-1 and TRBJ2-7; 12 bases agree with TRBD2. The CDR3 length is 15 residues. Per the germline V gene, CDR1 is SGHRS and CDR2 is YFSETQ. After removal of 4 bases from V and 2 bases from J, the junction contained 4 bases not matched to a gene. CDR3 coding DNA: TGCGCCAGCAGCAGGACTAGCGGGGATGCCTACGAGCAGTACTTC. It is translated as CASSRTSGDAYEQYF.

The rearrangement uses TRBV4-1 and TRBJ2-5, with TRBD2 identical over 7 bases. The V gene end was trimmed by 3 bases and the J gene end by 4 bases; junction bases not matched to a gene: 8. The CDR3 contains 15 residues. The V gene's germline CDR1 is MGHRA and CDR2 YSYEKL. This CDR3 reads CASSHLTSGGETQYF. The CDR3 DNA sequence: TGCGCCAGCAGCCATCTCACGTCGGGGGGAGAGACCCAGTACTTC.

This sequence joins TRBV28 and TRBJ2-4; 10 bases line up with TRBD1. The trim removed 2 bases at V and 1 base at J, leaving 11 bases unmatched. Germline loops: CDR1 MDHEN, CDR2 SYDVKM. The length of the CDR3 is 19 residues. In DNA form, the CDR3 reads TGTGCCAGCAGTTTAGGGACAGGGGCCGGGCTAATCGCCAAAAACATTCAGTACTTC. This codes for CASSLGTGAGLIAKNIQYF.

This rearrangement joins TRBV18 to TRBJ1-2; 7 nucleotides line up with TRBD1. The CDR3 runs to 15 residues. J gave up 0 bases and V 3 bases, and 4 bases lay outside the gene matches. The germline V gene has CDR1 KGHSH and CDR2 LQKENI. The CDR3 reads CASSPDGTANYGYTF. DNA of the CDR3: TGTGCCAGCTCACCGGACGGGACAGCTAACTATGGCTACACCTTC.

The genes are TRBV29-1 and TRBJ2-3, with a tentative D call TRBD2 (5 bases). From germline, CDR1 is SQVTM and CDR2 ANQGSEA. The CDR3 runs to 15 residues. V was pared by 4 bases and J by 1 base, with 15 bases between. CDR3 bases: TGCAGCGTTGGGGTCGGCGGGCAGGGCACAGATACGCAGTATTTT. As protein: CSVGVGGQGTDTQYF.

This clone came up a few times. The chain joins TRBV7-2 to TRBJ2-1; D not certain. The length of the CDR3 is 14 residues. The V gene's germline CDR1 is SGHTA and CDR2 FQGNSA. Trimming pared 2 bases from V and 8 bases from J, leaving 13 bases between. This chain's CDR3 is CASSLSRSSDEQFF. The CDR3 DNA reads TGTGCCAGCAGCTTAAGCCGTTCGAGCGATGAGCAGTTCTTC.

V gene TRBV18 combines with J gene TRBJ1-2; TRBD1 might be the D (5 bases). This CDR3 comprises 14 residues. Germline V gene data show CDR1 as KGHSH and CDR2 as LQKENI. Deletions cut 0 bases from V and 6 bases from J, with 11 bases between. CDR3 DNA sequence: TGTGCCAGCTCACCACCGGGGGAGGGGAATGGCTACACCTTC. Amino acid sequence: CASSPPGEGNGYTF. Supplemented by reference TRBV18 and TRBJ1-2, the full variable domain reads NAGVMQNPRHLVRRRGQEARLRCSPMKGHSHVYWYRQLPEEGLKFMVYLQKENIIDESGMPKERFSAEFPKEGPSILRIQQVVRGDSAAYFCASSPPGEGNGYTFGSGTRLTVV.

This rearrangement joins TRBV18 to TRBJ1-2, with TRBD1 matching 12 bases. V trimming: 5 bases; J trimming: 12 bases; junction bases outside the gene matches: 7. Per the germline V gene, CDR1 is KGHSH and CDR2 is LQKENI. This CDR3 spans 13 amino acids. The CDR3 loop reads CASSRGQGATHTF. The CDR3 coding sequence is TGTGCCAGCTCAAGGGGACAGGGGGCGACCCACACCTTC.

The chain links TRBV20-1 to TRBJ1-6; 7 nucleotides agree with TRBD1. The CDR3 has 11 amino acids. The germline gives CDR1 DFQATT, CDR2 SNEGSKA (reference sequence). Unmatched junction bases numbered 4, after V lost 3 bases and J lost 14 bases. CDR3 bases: TGCAGTGCTAGCGACAGGGCAGCCCTCCACTTT. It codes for CSASDRAALHF.